Each of the 26 T cell receptor beta chains below was sequenced from the same sample in a study of patients with pleural tuberculosis. Using its own MiXCR run on the reads, TCRdb lists one record per CDR3 protein. The table has approximately 50,000 distinct CDR3 sequences, 6% to 9.5% seen once. These receptors all come from a human donor with pleural tuberculosis.

This clonotype was seen a few times. The chain has TRBV9 and TRBJ2-7; D might be TRBD1 or TRBD2, each matching 5 bases. From germline, CDR1 is SGDLS and CDR2 YYNGEE. Trimming took off 3 bases at V and 3 bases at J, with 10 bases between the two ends. This CDR3 contains 13 residues. CDR3 region: CASSDGTHYEQYF. CDR3 DNA: TGTGCCAGCAGCGACGGGACCCACTACGAGCAGTACTTC.

This clonotype has at least ten counts. The CDR3 region has the DNA TGTGCCAGCAGTTTATCGCCAGGGGTTGGCTACACCTTC. The encoded protein is CASSLSPGVGYTF. The chain recombines TRBV12-3 or TRBV12-4 with TRBJ1-2; maybe TRBD1 (6 bases). The ends were cut back, 2 bases at V and 7 bases at J, with 11 bases in the middle. The CDR3 consists of 13 residues.

V is TRBV20-1 and J is TRBJ1-1, with D maybe TRBD1 (6 bases). Germline-derived CDR1 and CDR2 are DFQATT and SNEGSKA (reference sequence). The CDR3 is 15 amino acids. The V end lost 0 bases, the J end lost 14 bases, and 25 bases lay between the germline ends. In DNA form, the CDR3 reads TGCAGTGCTAGAGATAACAAGTGGAGGGACACTGGAGCCTTCTTT. Amino acids: CSARDNKWRDTGAFF.

This clonotype was seen repeatedly, ten times or more. V is TRBV6-2 or TRBV6-3 and J is TRBJ2-5, with a weak D call TRBD1 (6 bases). Trimming pared 4 bases from V and 2 bases from J, leaving 11 bases between. This CDR3 spans 14 amino acids. Germline assignment: CDR1 MNHEY and CDR2 SVGEGT. The CDR3 coding sequence is TGTGCCAGCAGTTGGACAGCTAGACAAGAGACCCAGTACTTC. Translated: CASSWTARQETQYF.

This clonotype occurred many times. The rearrangement links TRBV4-2 to TRBJ2-2; D is unresolved. The CDR3 runs to 14 residues. Germline CDR1 and CDR2: LGHNA and YNFKEQ. Deletions cut 0 bases from V and 4 bases from J, with 6 bases between. CDR3 loop: CASSQERPTGELFF. CDR3 sequence (DNA): TGTGCCAGCAGCCAAGAAAGACCCACCGGGGAGCTGTTTTTT.

This clonotype was detected ten times or more. Here the CDR3 reads CASSDSRESFSSYNEQFF. Written as DNA, the CDR3 is TGTGCCAGCAGTGACTCGCGGGAGTCTTTTAGCTCCTACAATGAGCAGTTCTTC. This rearrangement joins TRBV6-4 to TRBJ2-1; 7 nucleotides line up with TRBD2. The V gene's germline CDR1 is MRHNA and CDR2 SNTAGT. This CDR3 region has 18 residues. V gave up 0 bases and J gave up 0 bases; unmatched junction bases: 8.

The table lists this clonotype with many counts. This chain connects TRBV11-2 to TRBJ2-3; D might be TRBD2 (5 bases). This CDR3 is built from 14 residues. The V end was cut by 1 base, the J end by 0 bases, with 5 bases between. CDR1 is SGHAT and CDR2 is FQNNGV in the germline V gene. The CDR3 DNA reads as TGTGCCAGCAGCTTAGGAGGGAGCACAGATACGCAGTATTTT. Protein sequence: CASSLGGSTDTQYF. Supplemented by reference TRBV11-2 and TRBJ2-3, the full variable domain reads EAGVAQSPRYKIIEKRQSVAFWCNPISGHATLYWYQQILGQGPKLLIQFQNNGVVDDSQLPKDRFSAERLKGVDSTLKIQPAKLEDSAVYLCASSLGGSTDTQYFGPGTRLTVL.

Many counts were recorded for this clonotype. The chain joins TRBV27 to TRBJ2-7; D is tentatively TRBD1 or TRBD2 (5 bases each). The germline V gene encodes CDR1 MNHEY and CDR2 SMNVEV (reference sequence). The CDR3 runs 13 residues. Deletions cut 2 bases from V and 2 bases from J, with 7 bases between. The CDR3 is CASSLGTPYEQYF. The CDR3 region has the DNA TGTGCCAGCAGTTTAGGGACGCCCTACGAGCAGTACTTC.

The sample holds many counts of this clonotype. J is TRBJ2-6 and V is TRBV20-1; D is unresolved. CDR1 and CDR2 from the germline V gene are DFQATT and SNEGSKA (reference sequence). The V gene lost 3 bases and the J gene lost 0 bases, with 3 bases spanning the gap. This CDR3 is built from 13 residues. CDR3 loop: CSASVSGANVLTF. The CDR3 region has the DNA TGCAGTGCTAGCGTCTCTGGGGCCAACGTCCTGACTTTC.

This clonotype showed up just a few times. The CDR3 loop is CASSPAAGGRNEQFF. CDR3 nucleotide sequence: TGTGCCAGCTCACCAGCAGCGGGAGGTCGGAATGAGCAGTTCTTC. The V call is TRBV18, the J call TRBJ2-1, with 9 bases aligning to TRBD2. Germline assignment: CDR1 KGHSH and CDR2 LQKENI. Trimming took 2 bases from V and 7 from J; bases not matched to a gene: 6. The CDR3 runs 15 residues.

This clonotype was recorded only once. The chain couples TRBV30 to TRBJ1-1; D possibly corresponds to TRBD1 (6 bases). Deletions cut 5 bases from V and 6 bases from J, with 16 bases between. CDR3 length: 13 residues. Germline CDR1 reads GTSNPN; CDR2 reads SVGIG (reference sequence). CDR3 residues: CAWDVGRGSEAFF. As DNA, the CDR3 is TGTGCCTGGGACGTCGGAAGGGGGTCTGAAGCTTTCTTT.

This clonotype was recorded at least ten times. The CDR3 DNA sequence: TGTGCCAGCAGTGTGACTAGCGAAAAAACCTACGAGCAGTACTTC. It codes for CASSVTSEKTYEQYF. This rearrangement joins TRBV25-1 to TRBJ2-7; TRBD2 agrees at 8 bases. V trimming: 4 bases; J trimming: 2 bases; junction bases outside the gene matches: 7. The germline gives CDR1 MGHDK, CDR2 SYGVNS. The CDR3 spans 15 residues.

The sample holds many counts of this clonotype. This rearrangement joins TRBV20-1 to TRBJ2-7; TRBD2 matches 8 bases. The germline CDR1 and CDR2 sequences are DFQATT and SNEGSKA (reference sequence). The V segment lost 2 bases and the J segment 3 bases; nucleotides outside the gene matches: 6. This CDR3 has 14 residues. CDR3 sequence reads: CSARSAGVNYEQYF. The CDR3 nucleotides are TGCAGTGCTAGATCAGCGGGGGTCAACTACGAGCAGTACTTC.

This clonotype was seen many times. This chain uses TRBV11-2 with TRBJ2-1; 7 bases align to TRBD1. Germline V CDR1 and CDR2: SGHAT, FQNNGV. V lost 4 bases and J lost 0; bases outside the gene matches: 3. The CDR3 runs to 15 residues. CDR3 in DNA: TGTGCCAGCAGCTCGGGACAGATCTCCTACAATGAGCAGTTCTTC. Translated: CASSSGQISYNEQFF.

Ten or more counts support this clonotype. At one end, the junction sequence differs from germline, possibly due to a read error. The gene calls are TRBV6-5 and TRBJ1-1; D is uncertain. CDR3 length: 11 residues. CDR1 and CDR2 from the germline V gene are MNHEY and SVGAGI. The CDR3 nucleotides read TGTGCCAGCAGTTTGCAAACTGAAGCTTCCTTT. Its protein is CASSLQTEASF.

This clonotype has at least ten counts. The chain links TRBV5-1 to TRBJ1-2, with D unclear. The CDR3 is made up of 14 amino acids. Germline V CDR1 and CDR2: SGHRS, YFSETQ. V shed 9 bases and J shed 2 bases, with 17 bases lying between them. The CDR3 is CATTVSPGNYGYTF. CDR3 DNA: TGCGCCACTACAGTTTCCCCCGGAAACTATGGCTACACCTTC. Combining the CDR3 with reference TRBV5-1 and TRBJ1-2 gives the whole variable domain KAGVTQTPRYLIKTRGQQVTLSCSPISGHRSVSWYQQTPGQGLQFLFEYFSETQRNKGNFPGRFSGRQFSNSRSEMNVSTLELGDSALYLCATTVSPGNYGYTFGSGTRLTVV.

With regard to this clonotype: Given the absence of the conserved phenylalanine or tryptophan at the CDR3 end, a read error is likely. The chain is built from TRBV29-1 and TRBJ2-7, with D tentatively TRBD1 or TRBD2 (6 bases each). This CDR3 comprises 12 residues. Germline CDR1 reads SQVTM; CDR2 reads ANQGSEA. V dropped 6 bases and J dropped 1 base, with 10 bases sitting between them. CDR3 residues: CSVGGSSYEQYL. The DNA for the CDR3 is TGCAGCGTGGGGGGCAGTTCCTACGAGCAGTACCTC.

This clonotype was seen only a few times. The chain carries TRBV20-1 and TRBJ2-5; TRBD2 matches at 12 bases. The J segment lost 4 bases and the V segment lost 2 bases, leaving 8 bases of the junction unmatched. Germline CDR1 is DFQATT and CDR2 is SNEGSKA (reference sequence). The CDR3 spans 16 residues. In DNA form, the CDR3 reads TGCAGTGCTAGAAAGACTAGCGGGAGTGGGGGAGAGACCCAGTACTTC. Encoded protein: CSARKTSGSGGETQYF.

This clonotype was recorded many times. The chain is built from TRBV11-2 and TRBJ2-5; D gene ambiguous. The CDR3 loop spans 14 amino acids. Deletions cut 5 bases from V and 5 bases from J, with 15 bases between. CDR1 is SGHAT and CDR2 is FQNNGV in the germline V gene. The CDR3 DNA follows: TGTGCCAGCAGCCTTGGTAGCTCACCGGAGACCCAGTACTTC. It is translated as CASSLGSSPETQYF.

The V gene is TRBV5-4, the J gene TRBJ1-5; D is undetermined. Germline CDR1 and CDR2: SGHNT and YYREEE (reference sequence). The CDR3 extends over 16 amino acids. V lost 0 bases and J 0 bases, leaving 10 bases between the germline ends. This CDR3 reads CASSLDTLISNQPQHF. The CDR3 DNA reads as TGTGCCAGCAGCTTGGATACACTAATTAGCAATCAGCCCCAGCATTTT.

This clonotype has a handful of counts. V is TRBV29-1 and J is TRBJ1-1; 10 bases fit TRBD1. With 5 bases clipped from V and 4 bases from J, the junction kept 4 bases outside the gene matches. The CDR3 has 13 amino acids. Germline assignment: CDR1 SQVTM and CDR2 ANQGSEA. DNA for the CDR3: TGCAGCGTTACCCGGGACAGGGGCACTGAAGCTTTCTTT. Translation: CSVTRDRGTEAFF. Supplemented by reference TRBV29-1 and TRBJ1-1, the full variable domain reads SAVISQKPSRDICQRGTSLTIQCQVDSQVTMMFWYRQQPGQSLTLIATANQGSEATYESGFVIDKFPISRPNLTFSTLTVSNMSPEDSSIYLCSVTRDRGTEAFFGQGTRLTVV.

This clonotype appeared many times. The CDR3 sequence: CSARDSSRSYEQYF. In nucleotides, the CDR3 is TGCAGTGCTAGAGATTCAAGCAGATCCTACGAGCAGTACTTC. J is TRBJ2-7 and V is TRBV20-1; no firm D call. V dropped 0 bases and J dropped 1 base, with 10 bases sitting between them. Germline V gene sequence: CDR1 DFQATT, CDR2 SNEGSKA (reference sequence). This CDR3 comprises 14 residues.

This clonotype was recorded many times. The chain combines TRBV12-3 or TRBV12-4 with TRBJ2-1, with D tentatively TRBD1 or TRBD2 (5 bases each). This CDR3 region has 15 residues. The V and J ends lost 7 bases and 8 bases respectively, with 21 bases between them. CDR3 amino acids: CASTASGPYSDEQFF. The CDR3 DNA reads TGTGCCAGCACAGCCTCGGGACCCTATTCCGATGAGCAGTTCTTC.

This clonotype was seen repeatedly, ten times or more. The rearrangement links TRBV5-1 to TRBJ1-5; 11 nucleotides align to TRBD1. Germline CDR1 reads SGHRS; CDR2 reads YFSETQ. The CDR3 is 15 residues long. V lost 0 bases to trimming and J lost 8 bases; unmatched junction nucleotides: 4. CDR3 loop: CASSLGTGGMEPQHF. The CDR3 bases are TGCGCCAGCAGCTTGGGGACAGGGGGCATGGAGCCCCAGCATTTT.

At least ten counts were recorded for this clonotype. The rearrangement uses TRBV11-2 and TRBJ2-7, with a weak D call TRBD2 (6 bases). Germline CDR1 reads SGHAT; CDR2 reads FQNNGV. V lost 1 base and J 6 bases, leaving 13 bases between the germline ends. CDR3 length: 14 residues. Written as DNA, the CDR3 is TGTGCCAGCAGCTTAGGCTCTAGCGCCCTCGAGCAGTACTTC. Translating it yields CASSLGSSALEQYF.

This clonotype was counted at least ten times. V and J are TRBV19 and TRBJ1-5; D ambiguous. V was shortened by 5 bases and J by 1 base, with 9 bases between the two germline ends. Germline loops: CDR1 LNHDA, CDR2 SQIVND (reference sequence). This CDR3 contains 14 residues. CDR3 region: CASSLWSSNQPQHF. The CDR3 DNA reads as TGTGCCAGTAGTTTATGGTCCAGCAATCAGCCCCAGCATTTT.